This T cell receptor (beta chain) was recorded in a study of T cell responses to AZD1222 COVID-19 vaccine. Regarding this clone: Its antigen is unidentified.

Study findings and constraints: Donors in the cohort were predominantly white British and more often female, and clonal diversity was possibly underestimated. Researchers report vaccine-associated CD4 TCRs spanning spike, with dominance at 160-218 and 743-854.

V shed 1 base and J 2 bases; nucleotides not matched to a gene: 3. The CDR3 spans 15 residues. The germline gives CDR1 SGHRS, CDR2 YFSETQ. TCRdb's copy holds only in-frame clones and misses some; the assay was immunoSEQ multiplex PCR. In the table there are approximately 200,000 clones, 90% to 95% of which are singletons. The receptor was derived from an adult in good health. Material: peripheral blood, obtained on day 0 of AZD1222 vaccination. This chain uses TRBV5-1 with TRBJ1-5; 7 nucleotides agree with TRBD1. In nucleotides, the CDR3 is TGCGCCAGCAGCTTGCAGGGGGAGGGCAATCAGCCCCAGCATTTT. It encodes CASSLQGEGNQPQHF.